The TCR beta chain under discussion was sequenced for a study of T cell repertoires in ileal Crohn's disease. Sequenced by immunoSEQ multiplex PCR; TCRdb stores in-frame clones only, minus some. The sample contains about 6,600 clones, around 72% of which appear only once. Eligibility required adulthood, ileal or ileocolonic Crohn's disease and indicated ileocolonic resection. The V and J ends lost 4 bases and 0 bases respectively, with 13 bases between them. Germline CDR1 reads SGHDT; CDR2 reads YYEEEE. This CDR3 is 15 amino acids long. Sequencing was carried out using ileal tissue. This chain joins TRBV5-6 and TRBJ1-2; tentatively, D is TRBD1 (5 bases). The clonotype originates from an adult with Crohn's disease. Here the CDR3 reads CASSETGRANYGYTF. Here the CDR3 DNA reads TGTGCCAGCAGCGAAACAGGTAGAGCTAACTATGGCTACACCTTC.